A selection of T cell receptor beta chains follows, all from one sample in a study of long-term antiretroviral therapy in people with HIV. Clones were sequenced by immunoSEQ multiplex PCR, and TCRdb holds only the in-frame ones, with some missing. The sample lists about 17,000 clones; about 80% were seen once. The specimen was unsorted PBMCs, collected 0.3 years before starting antiretroviral therapy. The source is a man aged 50-60 years with HIV. The CDR3 runs from the conserved cysteine through the conserved F or W. Fields, in order: clone size, J gene, CDR3 length, V gene, D gene, CDR3 protein, CDR3 DNA. D genes are given only for firm matches. Clone size appears in some rows only: once, few, many, or a class for an expanded clone.

-,TRBJ2-2,15,TRBV2,-,CASSREKANTGELFF,TGTGCCAGCAGCAGGGAAAAGGCGAACACCGGGGAGCTGTTTTTT
-,TRBJ2-2,13,TRBV6-4,-,CASSGSNTGELFF,TGTGCCAGCAGTGGATCGAACACCGGGGAGCTGTTTTTT
-,TRBJ1-2,16,TRBV27,-,CASSLRGESPNYGYTF,TGTGCCAGCAGTCTTAGGGGGGAGTCACCTAACTATGGCTACACCTTC
few,TRBJ1-5,13,TRBV19,-,CASSVAGLQPQHF,TGTGCCAGTAGTGTGGCGGGTTTACAGCCCCAGCATTTT
-,TRBJ2-7,15,TRBV11-3,-,CASSLDDPITYEQYF,TGTGCCAGCAGCTTAGACGACCCTATAACCTACGAGCAGTACTTC
-,TRBJ1-2,15,TRBV11-2,-,CASSLGPEANYGYTF,TGTGCCAGCAGCTTAGGCCCAGAAGCTAACTATGGCTACACCTTC
once,TRBJ2-5,15,TRBV5-6,TRBD1,CASSQRGQLQETQYF,TGTGCCAGCAGCCAAAGGGGACAGCTTCAAGAGACCCAGTACTTC
-,TRBJ1-5,14,TRBV6-5,-,CASSFQGHNQPQHF,TGTGCCAGCAGTTTCCAGGGGCACAATCAGCCCCAGCATTTT
-,TRBJ2-2,17,TRBV7-7,-,CASSPNSGGENTGELFF,TGTGCTAGCAGCCCTAACTCGGGCGGCGAGAACACCGGGGAGCTGTTTTTT
-,TRBJ2-5,15,TRBV4-2,TRBD2,CASSQGLAGFETQYF,TGTGCCAGCAGCCAGGGACTAGCGGGATTCGAGACCCAGTACTTC
-,TRBJ1-1,15,TRBV19,-,CASSLFPNPGSEAFF,TGTGCCAGTAGTCTTTTTCCCAATCCGGGGTCTGAAGCTTTCTTT
-,TRBJ2-3,14,TRBV30,-,CAWSVGGSTDTQYF,TGTGCCTGGAGTGTAGGCGGAAGCACAGATACGCAGTATTTT
-,TRBJ1-1,13,TRBV27,-,CASSLNPSTEAFF,TGTGCCAGCAGTCTCAATCCGTCCACTGAAGCTTTCTTT
-,TRBJ1-1,14,TRBV30,-,CAWSVTAGPTEAFF,TGTGCCTGGAGTGTAACGGCAGGGCCCACTGAAGCTTTCTTT
once,TRBJ2-3,12,TRBV6-6,-,CASSLSGTPTGF,TGTGCCAGCAGTTTGTCCGGGACCCCGACCGGATTT
-,TRBJ2-7,14,TRBV6-6,-,CASSYGGRTYEQYF,TGTGCCAGCAGTTACGGGGGACGTACCTACGAGCAGTACTTC
-,TRBJ2-7,15,TRBV2,-,CASSESADISYEQYF,TGTGCCAGCAGTGAAAGCGCAGATATCTCCTACGAGCAGTACTTC
-,TRBJ2-1,15,TRBV7-8,-,CASSRTRVPPIEQFF,TGTGCCAGCAGCCGGACCCGAGTCCCTCCGATTGAGCAGTTCTTC
once,TRBJ2-5,15,TRBV27,-,CASSPRDWVDGTQYF,TGTGCCAGCAGTCCTCGTGACTGGGTGGACGGTACCCAGTACTTC
-,TRBJ1-1,14,TRBV29-1,-,CSVESRGMNTEAFF,TGCAGCGTTGAGTCTAGGGGGATGAACACTGAAGCTTTCTTT
-,TRBJ1-4,13,TRBV7-8,-,CASSLGGGEKLFF,TGTGCCAGCAGCTTAGGGGGAGGGGAAAAACTGTTTTTT
-,TRBJ1-1,15,TRBV19,-,CASSIPGQSNTEAFF,TGTGCCAGTAGTATCCCCGGACAATCGAACACTGAAGCTTTCTTT
-,TRBJ2-2,17,TRBV11-2,TRBD2,CASSFPSGGTNTGELFF,TGTGCCAGCAGCTTTCCTAGCGGGGGGACGAACACCGGGGAGCTGTTTTTT
medium-sized,TRBJ2-7,17,TRBV6-1,TRBD2,CASSEPDGGLADYEQYF,TGTGCCAGCAGTGAACCAGACGGGGGACTAGCGGACTACGAGCAGTACTTC
-,TRBJ1-2,12,TRBV5-1,TRBD1,CASSRDSYGYTF,TGCGCCAGCAGCCGGGACAGCTATGGCTACACCTTC
-,TRBJ2-7,17,TRBV5-4,-,CASSSLDRRRTHYEQYF,TGTGCCAGCAGCTCCCTAGACAGGCGCAGAACCCACTACGAGCAGTACTTC
few,TRBJ2-2,15,TRBV6-4,-,CASSDSAVNTGELFF,TGTGCCAGCAGTGACTCAGCGGTCAACACCGGGGAGCTGTTTTTT
-,TRBJ1-1,15,TRBV5-6,-,CASSLLDRKNTEAFF,TGTGCCAGCAGCTTGTTGGACAGAAAGAACACTGAAGCTTTCTTT
-,TRBJ2-3,15,TRBV6-4,TRBD1,CASSPGQESTDTQYF,TGTGCCAGCAGCCCCGGACAGGAGAGCACAGATACGCAGTATTTT
-,TRBJ2-7,14,TRBV19,-,CASSTRTVTYEQYF,TGTGCCAGTAGCACGAGGACAGTAACCTACGAGCAGTACTTC
once,TRBJ1-6,16,TRBV6-6,TRBD1,CASSYPGQGENSPLHF,TGTGCCAGCAGTTACCCAGGACAGGGGGAGAATTCACCCCTCCACTTT
-,TRBJ1-1,13,TRBV5-1,TRBD1,CASSLPGQGTTIF,TGCGCCAGCAGCTTACCGGGACAGGGCACTACGATCTTT
-,TRBJ2-6,16,TRBV30,-,CAWTLTGATGANVLTF,TGTGCCTGGACCCTCACTGGGGCTACCGGGGCCAACGTCCTGACTTTC
few,TRBJ1-5,15,TRBV19,-,CASSRGDSREGSQHF,TGTGCCAGTAGTAGGGGTGATTCCAGGGAAGGGTCCCAGCATTTT
-,TRBJ2-3,14,TRBV27,-,CASSIRGHTDTQYF,TGTGCCAGCAGTATCAGGGGCCACACAGATACGCAGTATTTT
once,TRBJ2-7,15,TRBV5-1,TRBD1,CASSPVGGAFYEQYF,TGCGCCAGCAGCCCAGTAGGGGGCGCCTTCTACGAGCAGTACTTC
-,TRBJ2-7,13,TRBV11-2,-,CASSLTADYEQYF,TGTGCCAGCAGCTTAACGGCCGATTACGAGCAGTACTTC
-,TRBJ2-4,13,TRBV29-1,-,CSVYPEGKNIQYF,TGCAGCGTGTACCCCGAGGGAAAAAACATTCAGTACTTC
-,TRBJ2-7,16,TRBV7-9,TRBD2,CASSPQGLAGVHEQYF,TGTGCCAGCAGCCCGCAGGGACTAGCGGGAGTCCACGAGCAGTACTTC
-,TRBJ2-2,15,TRBV6-5,-,CASSTDRKNTGELFF,TGTGCCAGCAGTACAGACAGGAAGAACACCGGGGAGCTGTTTTTT
-,TRBJ1-6,15,TRBV21-1,-,CASSIRGTEFSPLHF,TGTGCCAGCAGCATCCGTGGGACAGAATTTTCACCCCTCCACTTT
-,TRBJ2-1,19,TRBV4-3,-,CASSQDKLGPGYSYNEQFF,TGCGCCAGCAGCCAAGATAAATTGGGACCCGGATACTCCTACAATGAGCAGTTCTTC